A selection of T cell receptor beta chains follows, all from one sample in a study of blood T cell repertoires in COVID-19. Generated by immunoSEQ multiplex PCR, the TCRdb table keeps only in-frame clones and is missing some. The data show fewer than 350,000 clones, under 95% seen once. Sequencing was done on a sample of PBMCs or T cells enriched from blood (not recorded which). These receptors all stem from a woman between 40 and 50 years old with acute COVID-19. CDR3s include the opening cysteine and the closing phenylalanine or tryptophan. The D gene is left open where the match is weak. The size field is filled for only some rows; it gives once, few, many or a size class.

J gene	clone size	V gene	D gene	CDR3 DNA	CDR3 protein
TRBJ2-1	.	TRBV9	TRBD2	TGTGCCAGCAACCCCCGGGGGGATAGCGGAGGGGTATACAATGAGCAGTTCTTC	CASNPRGDSGGVYNEQFF
TRBJ2-3	.	TRBV11-2	.	TGTGCCAGCAGTTCCGGAGATACGCAGTATTTT	CASSSGDTQYF
TRBJ2-1	.	TRBV30	.	TGTGCCTGGAGGAGGTCCCATGAGCAGTTCTTC	CAWRRSHEQFF
TRBJ1-4	.	TRBV19	.	TGTGCCAGTAACCAGGGGATTACAAAACTGTTTTTT	CASNQGITKLFF
TRBJ2-3	.	TRBV27	.	TGTGCCAGCAGGGAGGGCGGGGAGAAAGATACGCAGTATTTT	CASREGGEKDTQYF
TRBJ1-5	.	TRBV28	.	TGTGCCAGCAGTTTAAGGGGGACCCGGCGGAGCAATCAGCCCCAGCATTTT	CASSLRGTRRSNQPQHF
TRBJ2-5	.	TRBV11-1	.	TGTGCCAGCAGCTTAGATTATGCGGGGACCCAGTACTTC	CASSLDYAGTQYF
TRBJ2-7	.	TRBV19	TRBD1	TGTGCCAGTAGTATAGCGGGACAGATGTACTCCTACGAGCAGTACTTC	CASSIAGQMYSYEQYF
TRBJ1-6	.	TRBV25-1	.	TGTGCCAGCAGTGACCCCCTGGGGACATCACCCCTCCACTTT	CASSDPLGTSPLHF
TRBJ2-3	.	TRBV29-1	.	TGCAGCGTTGGGGGGGGCCAAGATACGCAGTATTTT	CSVGGGQDTQYF
TRBJ1-4	.	TRBV4-2	.	TGTGCCAGCAGCCAAGCTGAGGCAACTAATGAAAAACTGTTTTTT	CASSQAEATNEKLFF
TRBJ1-2	.	TRBV29-1	TRBD1	TGCAGCGGGGACAGGGGAACATATGGCTACACCTTC	CSGDRGTYGYTF
TRBJ1-1	.	TRBV2	.	TGTGCCAGCAGTGGGGGCCACAGGGTGATGAACACTGAAGCTTTCTTT	CASSGGHRVMNTEAFF
TRBJ1-1	.	TRBV28	.	TGTGCCAGCACCCCAAGGGGGAGGGGATACACTGAAGCTTTCTTT	CASTPRGRGYTEAFF
TRBJ1-3	.	TRBV15	.	TGTGCCACCAGCAGTTACAGGGATACGGGAAACACCATATATTTT	CATSSYRDTGNTIYF
TRBJ2-7	.	TRBV7-9	.	TGTGCCAGCAGTCCCAGGGCGGGGGCAGCCTCCTACGAGCAGTACTTC	CASSPRAGAASYEQYF
TRBJ1-5	.	TRBV12-5	.	TGTGCTAGTGGTTTGGAGGGAGGTCAGCCCCAGCATTTT	CASGLEGGQPQHF
TRBJ1-4	.	TRBV19	.	TGTGCCAGTAGCCAAAAACAGCTAACGGCTGAAAAACTGTTTTTT	CASSQKQLTAEKLFF
TRBJ1-2	.	TRBV5-6	TRBD1	TGTGCCAGCAGCTTGGGACAGGGTGAAGGCTACACCTTC	CASSLGQGEGYTF
TRBJ2-3	.	TRBV7-6	.	TGTGCCAGCAGCTTAGCGGAGGTGGATACGCAGTATTTT	CASSLAEVDTQYF
TRBJ1-2	.	TRBV3-1/TRBV3-2	.	TGTGCCAGCAGCCCCCCTGGGGGGATAAACTATGGCTACACCTTC	CASSPPGGINYGYTF
TRBJ2-5	.	TRBV5-4	TRBD2	TGTGCCAGCAGCTTGGAACTAGCGGGGCAAGAGACCCAGTACTTC	CASSLELAGQETQYF
TRBJ2-1	.	TRBV7-9	TRBD1	TGTGCCAGCAGCCCGCCTTTGAGGGACAGGGGCAGCAATGAGCAGTTCTTC	CASSPPLRDRGSNEQFF
TRBJ2-3	.	TRBV5-6	TRBD2	TGTGCCAGCAGGCCGGGACTAGCGGGACCAGATACGCAGTATTTT	CASRPGLAGPDTQYF
TRBJ2-3	.	TRBV24-1	.	TGTGCCACCAGGGGGGGAGGCACAGATACGCAGTATTTT	CATRGGGTDTQYF
TRBJ2-5	few	TRBV7-3	TRBD2	TGTGCCAGCAGCTTAGGGGGACTAGTGGGTGAGACCCAGTACTTC	CASSLGGLVGETQYF
TRBJ1-2	.	TRBV7-9	TRBD1	TGTGCCAGCAGCACACTAGGACAGGGGGAATACTATGGCTACACCTTC	CASSTLGQGEYYGYTF
TRBJ2-5	.	TRBV2	TRBD2	TGTGCCAGCAGTGGCGGGACTAGCGGGGGTAATCAAGAGACCCAGTACTTC	CASSGGTSGGNQETQYF
TRBJ2-5	.	TRBV5-1	.	TGCGCCAGCAGCCGCAGGGGTGCGGGGGCTCAATGGGAGACCCAGTACTTC	CASSRRGAGAQWETQYF
TRBJ2-7	.	TRBV7-9	.	TGTGCCAGCAGCTTAGGGGGGCAGGGGTCGGCCTACGAGCAGTACTTC	CASSLGGQGSAYEQYF
TRBJ1-1	.	TRBV6-5	.	TGTGCCAGCAGCCTCCTATGGAACACTGAAGCTTTCTTT	CASSLLWNTEAFF
TRBJ2-3	.	TRBV12-3/TRBV12-4	.	TGTGCCAGCACCCTGTCCCATACGCAGTATTTT	CASTLSHTQYF
TRBJ1-1	.	TRBV29-1	TRBD1	TGCAGCGTTTCCCACAGGGGATTGGCTGAAGCTTTCTTT	CSVSHRGLAEAFF
TRBJ2-3	.	TRBV28	TRBD2	TGTGCCAGCAGCCTCTATAGCGGGGGTACAGATACGCAGTATTTT	CASSLYSGGTDTQYF
TRBJ2-5	.	TRBV4-2	.	TGTGCCAGCAGCCAAGAAGAGCCCGAAGAGACCCAGTACTTC	CASSQEEPEETQYF
TRBJ1-2	.	TRBV23-1	.	TGCGCCAGAGCGATGCAGGGCGTTGTGAACCATTTCCCCTCATCTTATGGCTACACCTTC	CARAMQGVVNHFPSSYGYTF
TRBJ2-2	.	TRBV11-3	TRBD2	TGTGCCAGCAGCTTGGGCGGGAGCCGAACGAACACCGGGGAGCTGTTTTTT	CASSLGGSRTNTGELFF
TRBJ1-5	.	TRBV28	TRBD1	TGTGCCAGCAGGCCCGAGGACAGGACCACCCAGCCCCAGCATTTT	CASRPEDRTTQPQHF
TRBJ1-4	.	TRBV5-8	.	TGTGCCAGCAGCTTGATGCAGGGCCAAACTAATGAAAAACTGTTTTTT	CASSLMQGQTNEKLFF
TRBJ1-6	.	TRBV9	.	TGTGCCAGCAGCGCGCAGGGGCCACCCCTCCACTTT	CASSAQGPPLHF
TRBJ1-4	.	TRBV19	TRBD1	TGTGCCAGTAGTATAGATCGCGGGACAGGGAGGGATTATGAAAAACTGTTTTTT	CASSIDRGTGRDYEKLFF
TRBJ2-5	.	TRBV6-5	TRBD2	TGTGCCAGCAGACAGGGACTAGCTCCTGAGACCCAGTACTTC	CASRQGLAPETQYF
TRBJ2-3	.	TRBV5-1	.	TGCGCCAGCAGCTTGGCCACTAGCACAGATACGCAGTATTTT	CASSLATSTDTQYF
TRBJ1-6	.	TRBV27	.	TGTGCCAGCAGTCCACAGTCTATCCCTCAGGACTCCTATAATTCACCCCTCCACTTT	CASSPQSIPQDSYNSPLHF
TRBJ2-7	few	TRBV7-2	.	TGTGCCAGCAGCTTAGATACCTCACACTACGAGCAGTACTTC	CASSLDTSHYEQYF
TRBJ1-4	.	TRBV28	TRBD1	TGTGCCAGCATCCCGACGACAGGGACTAATGAAAAACTGTTTTTT	CASIPTTGTNEKLFF
TRBJ2-1	.	TRBV19	.	TGTGCCAGTAGTATTCTCTTGGGTGTGAGCGCTTCGGATGAGCAGTTCTTC	CASSILLGVSASDEQFF
TRBJ1-6	.	TRBV30	.	TGTGCCTGGAGTGTACGATTGAGGAGGGGATGGAAACCCCTCCACTTT	CAWSVRLRRGWKPLHF
TRBJ2-2	.	TRBV15	.	TGTGCCACCAGGGGGTGGGGCGGTGGCACCGGGGAGCTGTTTTTT	CATRGWGGGTGELFF
TRBJ1-4	.	TRBV30	.	TGTGCCTGGAGTGTAATTATTAATGAAAAACTGTTTTTT	CAWSVIINEKLFF
TRBJ1-2	.	TRBV19	.	TGTGCCAGTAAACTCAGGGGTCCTGACTATGGCTACACCTTC	CASKLRGPDYGYTF
TRBJ1-2	once	TRBV9	TRBD1	TGTGCCAGCAGCGTAGGGCGACAGGGCTTCGGGTATGGCTACACCTTC	CASSVGRQGFGYGYTF
TRBJ2-2	.	TRBV5-1	TRBD1	TGCGCCAGCCTACAGGGGGCGAAGGACACCGGGGAGCTGTTTTTT	CASLQGAKDTGELFF
TRBJ1-5	.	TRBV28	.	TGTGCCACCGTGATCCAGGCCAATCAGCCCCAGCATTTT	CATVIQANQPQHF